This TCR beta chain was identified in a study of T-cell memory formation after mild COVID-19. From the 5' RACE reads, TCRdb called clonotypes with MiXCR, one entry per CDR3 protein. The sample holds about 430,000 distinct CDR3 sequences, approximately 19% seen once. With V trimmed by 7 bases and J by 8 bases, 8 bases remained unmatched. Per the germline V gene, CDR1 is SGHTA and CDR2 is FQGNSA. The CDR3 loop spans 14 amino acids. The sequencing input was PBMCs or a T cell subset sorted from them (not recorded which). This clonotype was obtained from a man between 18 and 35 years old who had mild COVID-19 (a few samples of this study predate the infection). Cell type and time point are not known. The genes are TRBV7-2 and TRBJ2-1; 10 bases map to TRBD2. This chain's CDR3 is CASIPAGGVDEQFF. DNA of the CDR3: TGTGCCAGCATCCCAGCGGGGGGGGTAGATGAGCAGTTCTTC.